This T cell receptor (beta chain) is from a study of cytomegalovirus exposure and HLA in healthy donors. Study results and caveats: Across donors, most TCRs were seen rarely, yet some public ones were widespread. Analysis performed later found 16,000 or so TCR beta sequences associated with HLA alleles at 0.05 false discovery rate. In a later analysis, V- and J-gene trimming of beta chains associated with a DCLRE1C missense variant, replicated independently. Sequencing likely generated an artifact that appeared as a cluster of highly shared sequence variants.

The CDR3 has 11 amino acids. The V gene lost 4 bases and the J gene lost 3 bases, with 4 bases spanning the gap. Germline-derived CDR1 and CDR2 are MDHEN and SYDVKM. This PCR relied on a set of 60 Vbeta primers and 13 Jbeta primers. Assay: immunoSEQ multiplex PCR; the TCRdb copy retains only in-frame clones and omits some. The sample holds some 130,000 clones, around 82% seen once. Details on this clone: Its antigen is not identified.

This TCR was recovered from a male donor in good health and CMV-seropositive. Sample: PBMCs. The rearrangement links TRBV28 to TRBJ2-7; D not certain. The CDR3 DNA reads TGTGCCAGCAGTTCGGTCTACGAGCAGTACTTC. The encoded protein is CASSSVYEQYF.